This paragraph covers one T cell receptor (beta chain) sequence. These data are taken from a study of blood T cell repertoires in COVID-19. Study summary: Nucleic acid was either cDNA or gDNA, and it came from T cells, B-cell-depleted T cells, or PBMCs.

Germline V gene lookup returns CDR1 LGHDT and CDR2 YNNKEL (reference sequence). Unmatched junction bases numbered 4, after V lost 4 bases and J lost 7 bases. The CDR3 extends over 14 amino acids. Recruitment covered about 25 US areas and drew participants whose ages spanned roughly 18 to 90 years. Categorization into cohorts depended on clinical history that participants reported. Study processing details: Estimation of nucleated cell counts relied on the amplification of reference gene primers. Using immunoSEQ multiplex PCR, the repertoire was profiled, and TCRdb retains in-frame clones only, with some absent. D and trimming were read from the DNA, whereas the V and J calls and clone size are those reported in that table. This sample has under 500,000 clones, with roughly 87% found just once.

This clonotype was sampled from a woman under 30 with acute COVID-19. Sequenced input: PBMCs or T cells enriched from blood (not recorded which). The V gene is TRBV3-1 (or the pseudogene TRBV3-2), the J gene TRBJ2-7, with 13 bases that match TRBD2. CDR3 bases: TGTGCCAGCAGCCGAGGACTAGCGGGGGTTGAGCAGTACTTC. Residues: CASSRGLAGVEQYF.